This note documents a single T cell receptor (beta chain) sequence. The antigen is undetermined. Germline V gene sequence: CDR1 GTSNPN, CDR2 SVGIG (reference sequence). The CDR3 contains 15 residues. V shed 2 bases and J 9 bases; nucleotides not matched to a gene: 10. The data were obtained in a study of beta chain features in type 1 diabetes. Across the study: No patient-donor differences in age, gender, total cells or subset yield. Cells sorted and examined across all samples totaled around 110,000,000. Findings of the study overall: TCRB CDR3s from Type 1 diabetes patients were moderately but significantly shorter in all four CD4+ subsets. Insertions were fewer and deletions more numerous at VDJ junctions in type 1 diabetes patients.

Since all of the isolated RNA was reverse transcribed, expressed TCRB transcripts were what got sequenced. Profiled with immunoSEQ multiplex PCR; TCRdb holds only in-frame clones, not every one. The sample consists of approximately 250,000 clones, roughly 17% of them appearing once. V is TRBV30 and J is TRBJ2-1, with 10 positions matching TRBD2. This clonotype originated in a man younger than 40 with type 1 diabetes. Sample: naive CD4+ T cells from blood. The CDR3 nucleotides are TGTGCCTGGAGTATGAGCGGGAGGGCGCGGGGTGAGCAGTTCTTC. This translates into CAWSMSGRARGEQFF.